What follows are 9 T cell receptor beta chains derived from one specimen sequenced in a study of blood T cell repertoires in COVID-19. The table came from immunoSEQ multiplex PCR; TCRdb's copy has only in-frame clones and leaves some out. The repertoire holds about 130,000 clones, with under 85% as singletons. The sequenced sample was PBMCs or T cells enriched from blood (not recorded which). Every receptor here comes from a man aged 25 to 40 who had recovered from COVID-19.

The chain has TRBV2 and TRBJ2-3, with 8 nucleotides matching TRBD1. Germline loops: CDR1 SNHLY, CDR2 FYNNEI. The ends lost 6 bases at V and 2 bases at J; junction bases unmatched: 10. The CDR3 covers 16 residues. For the CDR3, the DNA is TGTGCCAGCAGCCAAACTAGGGACAGGATCACAGATACGCAGTATTTT. It is translated as CASSQTRDRITDTQYF.

The V gene is TRBV3-1 (or the pseudogene TRBV3-2), the J gene TRBJ1-5; D not resolved. V was cut by 0 bases and J by 1 base, with 7 bases left in between. There are 15 residues in the CDR3. The germline V gene encodes CDR1 LGHDT and CDR2 YNNKEL (reference sequence). CDR3 in amino acids: CASSQDGRSNQPQHF. The CDR3 DNA reads as TGTGCCAGCAGCCAAGACGGTAGAAGCAATCAGCCCCAGCATTTT.

The chain combines TRBV6-6 with TRBJ2-1, with 12 bases fitting TRBD2. The trim removed 4 bases at V and 8 bases at J, leaving 6 bases unmatched. The CDR3 consists of 15 residues. Germline V CDR1 and CDR2: MNHNY, SVGAGI (reference sequence). This chain's CDR3 is CASSSPGLAGHEQFF. The CDR3 DNA follows: TGTGCCAGCAGTTCTCCGGGACTAGCGGGCCATGAGCAGTTCTTC.

The chain carries TRBV7-8 and TRBJ2-5, with 7 bases lining up with TRBD1. The CDR3 extends over 15 amino acids. CDR1 SGHVS and CDR2 FQNEAQ come from the germline V gene. J was trimmed by 4 bases and V by 1 base; bases with no gene match: 6. CDR3 DNA sequence: TGTGCCAGCAGCTTAGTAGGGGGCGGCGGAGAGACCCAGTACTTC. It specifies CASSLVGGGGETQYF.

The V and J genes are TRBV9 and TRBJ2-2; TRBD2 might be the D (6 bases). The length of the CDR3 is 16 residues. Trimming removed 4 bases from V and 4 bases from J, with 17 bases in between. Germline lookup yields CDR1 SGDLS and CDR2 YYNGEE. The CDR3 sequence is CASSSDGGRITGELFF. The CDR3 bases are TGTGCCAGCAGCTCAGACGGAGGGAGGATCACCGGGGAGCTGTTTTTT.

The rearrangement links TRBV7-9 to TRBJ1-2; D is unclear. Germline loops: CDR1 SEHNR, CDR2 FQNEAQ (reference sequence). Trimming cost V 1 base and J 6 bases, with 12 bases left between them. The CDR3 contains 14 residues. The CDR3 spells CASSLVTEKDGYTF. The CDR3 DNA reads as TGTGCCAGCAGCTTAGTTACAGAAAAGGATGGCTACACCTTC.

V gene TRBV18 combines with J gene TRBJ2-1, with no clear D. The CDR3 has 13 amino acids. Trimming stripped 6 bases from V and 8 bases from J, with 14 bases between. From germline, CDR1 is KGHSH and CDR2 LQKENI. The CDR3 sequence: CASSPLGGHEQFF. The DNA of the CDR3 is TGTGCCAGCTCTCCTCTTGGCGGTCATGAGCAGTTCTTC.

The sample holds one count of this clone. The CDR3, as DNA: TGCGCCAGCAGCCTCCGGGACTCACTGACCGGGGAGCTGTTTTTT. Encoded protein: CASSLRDSLTGELFF. The V gene is TRBV4-1, the J gene TRBJ2-2, with D perhaps matching TRBD2 (6 bases). Germline loops: CDR1 MGHRA, CDR2 YSYEKL. CDR3 length: 15 amino acids. Between the trimmed V and J ends, which lost 4 bases and 5 bases, there was a span of 14 bases.

This clone was seen a handful of times. This rearrangement joins TRBV6-6 to TRBJ1-1; possibly TRBD1 for D (5 bases). V shed 5 bases and J shed 4 bases, with 20 bases lying between them. This CDR3 has 16 residues. CDR1 and CDR2 from the germline V gene are MNHNY and SVGAGI (reference sequence). This CDR3 reads CASSPPSWGRLTEAFF. The CDR3 nucleotides are TGTGCCAGCAGTCCCCCTTCCTGGGGCCGGCTCACTGAAGCTTTCTTT.